A single sample gave rise to the 21 T cell receptor beta chains below, sequenced in a study of type 1 regulatory T cells. A single record per CDR3 protein comes from TCRdb applying MiXCR to the reads. The sample holds 80,000 to 100,000 distinct CDR3 sequences, 25% to 40% seen once. Sequencing was performed on CD4+ T cells, either the whole sample or a sorted fraction (not recorded which). Receptors originate from a human donor in good health.

In its sample, this clonotype was seen a few times. This rearrangement joins TRBV12-3 or TRBV12-4 to TRBJ2-5; 8 bases agree with TRBD2. The ends lost 3 bases at V and 4 bases at J; junction bases unmatched: 7. The CDR3 extends over 15 amino acids. The CDR3 bases are TGTGCCAGCAGTTTCCGGAGCGGGAGTGCAGAGACCCAGTACTTC. This encodes CASSFRSGSAETQYF.

This chain connects TRBV6-5 to TRBJ1-5; 7 nucleotides match TRBD1. Per the germline V gene, CDR1 is MNHEY and CDR2 is SVGAGI. CDR3 length: 14 residues. The J segment lost 3 bases and the V segment lost 4 bases, leaving 3 bases of the junction unmatched. CDR3 in amino acids: CASSLGQNNQPQHF. CDR3 in DNA: TGTGCCAGCAGTTTGGGACAGAACAATCAGCCCCAGCATTTT.

V and J are TRBV30 and TRBJ2-1; 7 nucleotides agree with TRBD1. The junction had 6 bases not matched to a gene; V was cut back by 4 bases and J by 9 bases. The germline CDR1 and CDR2 sequences are GTSNPN and SVGIG (reference sequence). The CDR3 contains 12 residues. The CDR3 nucleotides are TGTGCCTGGAAGTTCCACAGGGGTGAGCAGTTCTTC. Protein sequence: CAWKFHRGEQFF.

This chain joins TRBV11-2 and TRBJ2-7; TRBD1 matches at 9 bases. Germline-derived CDR1 and CDR2 are SGHAT and FQNNGV. V trimming: 5 bases; J trimming: 2 bases; junction bases outside the gene matches: 4. The length of the CDR3 is 14 residues. CDR3 sequence: CASSGDRVPYEQYF. CDR3 sequence (DNA): TGTGCCAGCAGCGGGGACAGGGTCCCCTACGAGCAGTACTTC.

This clonotype has just a few counts. The chain combines TRBV7-2 with TRBJ1-1; TRBD1 is a possible D gene (6 bases). The V end lost 6 bases, the J end lost 0 bases, and 11 bases lay between the germline ends. CDR1 is SGHTA and CDR2 is FQGNSA in the germline V gene. This CDR3 comprises 14 residues. DNA for the CDR3: TGTGCCAGCAGGGAGAAGGGGGTGAACACTGAAGCTTTCTTT. This sequence encodes CASREKGVNTEAFF.

This chain's CDR3 is CASRRGQYNEQFF. CDR3 sequence (DNA): TGTGCCAGCAGACGGGGACAGTACAATGAGCAGTTCTTC. This chain connects TRBV7-3 to TRBJ2-1, with TRBD1 identical over 7 bases. The CDR3 has 13 residues. The germline CDR1 and CDR2 sequences are SGHTA and FQGTGA. The V and J ends lost 6 bases and 4 bases, in that order; junction bases with no gene match: 3.

The rearrangement joins TRBV7-9 to TRBJ2-1, with TRBD2 identical over 10 bases. Germline V lookup: CDR1 SEHNR, CDR2 FQNEAQ (reference sequence). There are 15 residues in the CDR3. V gave up 0 bases and J gave up 6 bases; unmatched junction bases: 2. CDR3 sequence reads: CASSLALAGSNEQFF. The CDR3 DNA is TGTGCCAGCAGCTTAGCACTAGCGGGAAGCAATGAGCAGTTCTTC. Supplemented by reference TRBV7-9 and TRBJ2-1, the full variable domain reads DTGVSQNPRHKITKRGQNVTFRCDPISEHNRLYWYRQTLGQGPEFLTYFQNEAQLEKSRLLSDRFSAERPKGSFSTLEIQRTEQGDSAMYLCASSLALAGSNEQFFGPGTRLTVL.

This chain connects TRBV5-1 to TRBJ2-7; D is unclear. This CDR3 has 13 residues. Germline values: CDR1 SGHRS, CDR2 YFSETQ. The V end was cut by 0 bases, the J end by 3 bases, with 7 bases between. CDR3 region: CASSLVYNYEQYF. The CDR3 region has the DNA TGCGCCAGCAGCTTGGTCTATAACTACGAGCAGTACTTC. The whole variable domain, filled in from reference TRBV5-1 and TRBJ2-7, reads KAGVTQTPRYLIKTRGQQVTLSCSPISGHRSVSWYQQTPGQGLQFLFEYFSETQRNKGNFPGRFSGRQFSNSRSEMNVSTLELGDSALYLCASSLVYNYEQYFGPGTRLTVT.

This clonotype has a handful of counts. The CDR3, as DNA: TGTGCCAGCAGCCTCCGACCAGACACCGGGGAGCTGTTTTTT. This encodes CASSLRPDTGELFF. J is TRBJ2-2 and V is TRBV7-2; D is undetermined. V lost 5 bases and J 3 bases, leaving 10 bases between the germline ends. The CDR3 consists of 14 residues. The germline V gene has CDR1 SGHTA and CDR2 FQGNSA.

J is TRBJ2-7 and V is TRBV30; tentatively, D is TRBD1 or TRBD2 (5 bases each). CDR1 and CDR2 (germline): GTSNPN, SVGIG (reference sequence). The CDR3 extends over 14 amino acids. V was shortened by 0 bases and J by 6 bases, with 15 bases between the two germline ends. CDR3 residues: CAWSVTGTASEQYF. The CDR3 nucleotides are TGTGCCTGGAGTGTAACCGGGACGGCGAGCGAGCAGTACTTC.

V and J are TRBV19 and TRBJ1-2; D ambiguous. Germline V CDR1 and CDR2: LNHDA, SQIVND (reference sequence). Trimming stripped 6 bases from V and 2 bases from J, with 4 bases between. The CDR3 is made up of 11 amino acids. The CDR3 region has the DNA TGTGCCAGTAGACAAAACTATGGCTACACCTTC. Residues: CASRQNYGYTF.

The chain joins TRBV7-2 to TRBJ2-2; 10 bases map to TRBD1. The CDR3 has 15 amino acids. Per germline, CDR1 SGHTA and CDR2 FQGNSA. With V trimmed by 5 bases and J by 4 bases, 4 bases remained unmatched. The CDR3 loop is CASSPDRGRTGELFF. The CDR3 bases are TGTGCCAGCAGCCCTGACAGGGGGCGCACCGGGGAGCTGTTTTTT.

This clonotype appeared a few times. The chain combines TRBV20-1 with TRBJ1-5, with 10 nucleotides matching TRBD1. V shed 4 bases, J shed 6 bases, and the junction held 9 bases outside the gene matches. The CDR3 extends over 15 amino acids. The germline V gene encodes CDR1 DFQATT and CDR2 SNEGSKA (reference sequence). For the CDR3, the DNA is TGCAGTGCTATCCCCGGGACAGGGGATTTTCAGCCCCAGCATTTT. This codes for CSAIPGTGDFQPQHF.

Worth noting for this clonotype: The junction shows a germline mismatch at one end, possibly a read error. The gene calls are TRBV5-1 and TRBJ2-6, with D perhaps TRBD1 (6 bases). Germline V gives CDR1 SGHRS, CDR2 YFSETQ. This CDR3 spans 16 amino acids. The CDR3 loop reads CASRPTGSSGVNVLTF. The DNA of the CDR3 is TGCGCCAGCAGACCAACAGGGAGCTCTGGGGTCAACGTCCTGACTTTC.

The gene calls are TRBV7-9 and TRBJ2-7; 12 bases fit TRBD1. V shed 5 bases and J 3 bases; nucleotides not matched to a gene: 8. The CDR3 spans 16 residues. Looked up from germline, CDR1 is SEHNR and CDR2 is FQNEAQ (reference sequence). CDR3 sequence: CASSAGTGGIDYEQYF. CDR3 coding DNA: TGTGCCAGCAGCGCCGGGACAGGGGGCATTGACTACGAGCAGTACTTC.

This chain uses TRBV3-1 with TRBJ2-5; the D gene could be TRBD1 or TRBD2 (5 bases each). This CDR3 is 17 amino acids long. Between the trimmed V and J ends, which lost 3 bases and 4 bases, there was a span of 21 bases. Per germline, CDR1 LGHDT and CDR2 YNNKEL (reference sequence). CDR3 residues: CASSHVPSGPPGETQYF. CDR3 nucleotide sequence: TGTGCCAGCAGCCATGTTCCCTCGGGACCACCGGGAGAGACCCAGTACTTC.

This chain links TRBV7-9 with TRBJ2-5; D ambiguous. V lost 5 bases and J lost 3, with 16 bases in between. CDR3 length: 15 residues. Germline assignment: CDR1 SEHNR and CDR2 FQNEAQ (reference sequence). The CDR3 is CASSGTSRRKETQYF. For the CDR3, the DNA is TGTGCCAGCAGCGGAACTTCGCGCAGAAAAGAGACCCAGTACTTC. Full variable domain (remainder filled in from reference TRBV7-9 and TRBJ2-5): DTGVSQNPRHKITKRGQNVTFRCDPISEHNRLYWYRQTLGQGPEFLTYFQNEAQLEKSRLLSDRFSAERPKGSFSTLEIQRTEQGDSAMYLCASSGTSRRKETQYFGPGTRLLVL.

This clonotype was seen only a few times. The chain combines TRBV10-3 with TRBJ1-2; 9 bases are a match to TRBD1. The CDR3 has 14 residues. V was clipped by 6 bases and J by 7 bases; unmatched bases: 9. Germline CDR1 is ENHRY and CDR2 is SYGVKD. Here the CDR3 reads CAIRRTGQGGGYTF. The CDR3 bases are TGTGCCATCAGGAGGACGGGACAGGGAGGTGGCTACACCTTC.

The chain links TRBV10-3 to TRBJ2-4; 7 bases fit TRBD1. V was clipped by 4 bases and J by 1 base; unmatched bases: 10. The CDR3 covers 17 residues. Germline CDR1 and CDR2: ENHRY and SYGVKD. DNA for the CDR3: TGTGCCATCAGTGCCTCAGGGGGTAAGGGGGCCAAAAACATTCAGTACTTC. Its translation: CAISASGGKGAKNIQYF.

This clonotype appeared a few times. The chain links TRBV5-1 to TRBJ2-1; D assignment may be TRBD1 or TRBD2 (5 bases each). The CDR3 length is 14 residues. Trimming stripped 0 bases from V and 8 bases from J, with 12 bases between. Looked up from germline, CDR1 is SGHRS and CDR2 is YFSETQ. CDR3 amino acids: CASSLAGTFHEQFF. CDR3 bases: TGCGCCAGCAGCTTGGCGGGGACCTTTCATGAGCAGTTCTTC.

The sample holds a few counts of this clonotype. The rearrangement uses TRBV5-1 and TRBJ2-5; TRBD2 agrees at 13 bases. Trimming at V came to 4 bases and at J to 8 bases, leaving 8 bases not matched to a gene. This CDR3 has 15 residues. Germline values: CDR1 SGHRS, CDR2 YFSETQ. In DNA, the CDR3 is TGCGCCAGCAGCGTTTGGACTAGCGGGAGAGAAACCCAGTACTTC. This encodes CASSVWTSGRETQYF.